One and the same sample provided the 13 T cell receptor beta chains below, sequenced in a study of blood T cell repertoires in COVID-19. The protocol was immunoSEQ multiplex PCR, while the TCRdb copy is restricted to in-frame clones and leaves out a portion. This table holds some 95,000 clones, roughly nine tenths found once. Sequencing used peripheral blood. The receptor set was obtained from a man aged 65-85 years with acute or convalescent COVID-19.

The chain's CDR3 is CASSGYGGLSYNEQFF. The CDR3 nucleotides are TGCGCCAGCAGCGGGTACGGGGGGCTCTCCTACAATGAGCAGTTCTTC. The rearrangement links TRBV5-1 to TRBJ2-1; possible D gene TRBD2, 7 bases. Germline CDR1 SGHRS, CDR2 YFSETQ. The CDR3 sequence is 16 residues long. V lost 4 bases and J 0 bases, leaving 14 bases between the germline ends. Filled out from reference TRBV5-1 and TRBJ2-1, the complete variable domain reads KAGVTQTPRYLIKTRGQQVTLSCSPISGHRSVSWYQQTPGQGLQFLFEYFSETQRNKGNFPGRFSGRQFSNSRSEMNVSTLELGDSALYLCASSGYGGLSYNEQFFGPGTRLTVL.

The J gene is TRBJ1-6, the V gene TRBV10-1; no clear D gene. The CDR3 is 13 amino acids. Trimming took off 0 bases at V and 9 bases at J, with 6 bases between the two ends. Germline loops: CDR1 WNHNN, CDR2 SYGVQD (reference sequence). The CDR3 DNA reads as TGCGCCAGCAGTGAGTCAACGAGTTCACCCCTCCACTTT. Its translation is CASSESTSSPLHF.

The chain joins TRBV28 to TRBJ1-5; D not certain. Trimming left V 7 bases short and J 2 bases short, with 6 bases between. The CDR3 totals 12 residues. Germline V lookup: CDR1 MDHEN, CDR2 SYDVKM. The CDR3 DNA follows: TGTGCCAGCAATGAGGGCAATCAGCCCCAGCATTTT. Protein product: CASNEGNQPQHF.

The table lists this clone with a few counts. This chain connects TRBV7-2 to TRBJ2-2; maybe TRBD1 (6 bases). Germline V lookup: CDR1 SGHTA, CDR2 FQGNSA. Trimming removed 1 base at V and 4 bases at J, with 10 bases between. The CDR3 has 15 amino acids. The CDR3 bases are TGTGCCAGCAGCTTAGTATCAGGGGCCACCGGGGAGCTGTTTTTT. It yields the protein CASSLVSGATGELFF. Combining the CDR3 with reference TRBV7-2 and TRBJ2-2 gives the whole variable domain GAGVSQSPSNKVTEKGKDVELRCDPISGHTALYWYRQSLGQGLEFLIYFQGNSAPDKSGLPSDRFSAERTGGSVSTLTIQRTQQEDSAVYLCASSLVSGATGELFFGEGSRLTVL.

This clone has just a few counts. CDR3 amino acids: CASSLRQTYEQYV. Here the CDR3 DNA reads TGTGCCAGCAGTTTACGACAGACCTACGAGCAGTACGTC. The gene calls are TRBV28 and TRBJ2-7; D is possibly TRBD1 (5 bases). This CDR3 spans 13 amino acids. CDR1 is MDHEN, CDR2 SYDVKM, per germline. V lost 2 bases and J 2 bases, leaving 7 bases between the germline ends.

This clone showed up just once. The V gene is TRBV7-8, the J gene TRBJ2-2; TRBD2 matches at 10 bases. Germline assignment: CDR1 SGHVS and CDR2 FQNEAQ. The CDR3 covers 16 residues. V lost 1 base to trimming and J lost 4 bases; unmatched junction nucleotides: 3. The CDR3 DNA is TGTGCCAGCAGCTTAGAGGCTAGCGGGGGCACCGGGGAGCTGTTTTTT. Amino acid sequence: CASSLEASGGTGELFF.

This chain connects TRBV4-1 to TRBJ2-3, with TRBD2 identical over 9 bases. With 3 bases clipped from V and 3 bases from J, the junction kept 7 bases outside the gene matches. This CDR3 is built from 16 residues. Germline V gene sequence: CDR1 MGHRA, CDR2 YSYEKL. Written as DNA, the CDR3 is TGCGCCAGCAGCCAGTCAGTAGCGGGGGTAACAGATACGCAGTATTTT. Its translation: CASSQSVAGVTDTQYF.

V and J are TRBV5-1 and TRBJ2-1, with D unclear. Trimming removed 3 bases from V and 2 bases from J, with 6 bases in between. This CDR3 comprises 13 residues. CDR1 SGHRS and CDR2 YFSETQ come from the germline V gene. This chain's CDR3 is CASSWLAYNEQFF. CDR3 bases: TGCGCCAGCAGCTGGCTAGCCTACAATGAGCAGTTCTTC.

A single count supports this clone. The rearrangement joins TRBV3-1 (or the pseudogene TRBV3-2) to TRBJ1-6; possible D gene TRBD1, 5 bases. V was shortened by 3 bases and J by 12 bases, with 12 bases between the two germline ends. The CDR3 loop spans 13 amino acids. Germline loops: CDR1 LGHDT, CDR2 YNNKEL (reference sequence). CDR3 in amino acids: CASSQLDGQPLHF. The CDR3 coding sequence is TGTGCCAGCAGCCAGTTGGACGGACAACCCCTCCACTTT.

This sequence joins TRBV28 and TRBJ2-1; 15 nucleotides line up with TRBD2. Germline CDR1 and CDR2: MDHEN and SYDVKM. The CDR3 spans 18 residues. Unmatched junction bases numbered 9, after V lost 2 bases and J lost 7 bases. CDR3 loop: CASSLEGLAGGGWNEQFF. CDR3 sequence (DNA): TGTGCCAGCAGTTTAGAGGGACTAGCGGGGGGCGGGTGGAATGAGCAGTTCTTC.

The chain uses TRBV10-3 and TRBJ1-6; no clear D. The CDR3 extends over 15 amino acids. The germline V gene has CDR1 ENHRY and CDR2 SYGVKD. V dropped 5 bases and J dropped 8 bases, with 16 bases sitting between them. Here the CDR3 reads CAISSGVGGYSPLHF. In DNA, the CDR3 is TGTGCCATCAGTAGCGGGGTTGGTGGATATTCACCCCTCCACTTT.

The V call is TRBV19, the J call TRBJ2-7, with D possibly matching TRBD1 (5 bases). From germline, CDR1 is LNHDA and CDR2 SQIVND (reference sequence). The CDR3 is 13 residues long. V lost 2 bases to trimming and J lost 2 bases, with 7 bases between them. The CDR3 reads CASSIQGTYEQYF. CDR3 bases: TGTGCCAGTAGTATACAGGGAACCTACGAGCAGTACTTC.

V and J are TRBV2 and TRBJ2-1; the match to TRBD2 covers 11 bases. Germline V gives CDR1 SNHLY, CDR2 FYNNEI. This CDR3 region has 15 residues. The V gene end was trimmed by 4 bases and the J gene end by 7 bases; junction bases not matched to a gene: 6. The CDR3 loop reads CASSGASGGYNEQFF. CDR3 sequence (DNA): TGTGCCAGCAGTGGCGCTAGCGGGGGGTATAATGAGCAGTTCTTC.